This T cell receptor (beta chain) was identified in a study of blood T cells in healthy people across ages. Total RNA extracted from each sample amounted to at least 6 micrograms. A second roughly 6 to 11 cycle PCR used barcoded and J-beta primers. In TCRdb, the 5' RACE reads were re-called with MiXCR into one record per CDR3 protein. The sample contains 1.4 million or so distinct CDR3 sequences, approximately 39% of which appear only once. This sequence originates from a woman between 18 and 30 years old in good health. Specimen: blood.

The CDR3 protein is CASSLALEANYGYTF. For the CDR3, the DNA is TGTGCCAGCAGCTTGGCCCTGGAGGCTAACTATGGCTACACCTTC. This chain connects TRBV5-6 to TRBJ1-2; D unclear. CDR3 size: 15 residues. Per germline, CDR1 SGHDT and CDR2 YYEEEE. The V gene lost 0 bases and the J gene lost 0 bases, with 9 bases spanning the gap.